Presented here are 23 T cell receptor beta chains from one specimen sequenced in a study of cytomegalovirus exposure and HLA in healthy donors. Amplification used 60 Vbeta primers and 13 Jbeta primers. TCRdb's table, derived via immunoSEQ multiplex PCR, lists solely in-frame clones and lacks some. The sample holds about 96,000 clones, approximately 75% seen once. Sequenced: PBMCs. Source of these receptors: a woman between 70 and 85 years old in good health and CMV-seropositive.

The CDR3 here is CASSEGGGGRPYEQYF. The CDR3 DNA reads TGTGCCAGCAGTGAAGGTGGGGGGGGCCGTCCCTACGAGCAGTACTTC. The V call is TRBV6-1, the J call TRBJ2-7; the D gene is possibly TRBD2 (7 bases). The germline CDR1 and CDR2 sequences are MNHNS and SASEGT. The germline V and J ends were trimmed by 1 base and 2 bases, with 15 bases remaining between them. This CDR3 has 16 residues.

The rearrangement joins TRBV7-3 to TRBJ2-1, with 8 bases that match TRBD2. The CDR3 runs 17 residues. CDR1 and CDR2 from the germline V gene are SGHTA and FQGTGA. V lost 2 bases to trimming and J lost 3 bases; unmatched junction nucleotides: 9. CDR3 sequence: CASSLDVGRALYNEQFF. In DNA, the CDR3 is TGTGCCAGCAGCTTAGATGTCGGGAGGGCCCTCTACAATGAGCAGTTCTTC.

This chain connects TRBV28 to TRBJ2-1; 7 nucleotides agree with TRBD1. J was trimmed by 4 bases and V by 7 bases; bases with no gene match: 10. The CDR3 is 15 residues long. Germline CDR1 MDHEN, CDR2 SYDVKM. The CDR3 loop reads CASKRTGTEYNEQFF. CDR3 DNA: TGTGCCAGCAAGCGTACCGGGACAGAATACAATGAGCAGTTCTTC.

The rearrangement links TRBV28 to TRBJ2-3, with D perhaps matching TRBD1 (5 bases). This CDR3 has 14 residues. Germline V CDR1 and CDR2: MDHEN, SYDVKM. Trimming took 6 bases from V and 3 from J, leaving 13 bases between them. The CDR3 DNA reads TGTGCCAGCAGCCGCCGACAGTTTACAGATACGCAGTATTTT. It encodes CASSRRQFTDTQYF.

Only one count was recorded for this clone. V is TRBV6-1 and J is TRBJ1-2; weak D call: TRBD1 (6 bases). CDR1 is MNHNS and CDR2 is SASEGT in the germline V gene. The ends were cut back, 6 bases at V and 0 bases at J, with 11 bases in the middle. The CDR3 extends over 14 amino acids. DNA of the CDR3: TGTGCCAGCAGCCTGGACAGTCCTAACTATGGCTACACCTTC. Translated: CASSLDSPNYGYTF.

CDR3: CASSTLTGSGGNEQFF. CDR3 DNA sequence: TGTGCCAGCAGCACCTTGACGGGATCGGGGGGCAATGAGCAGTTCTTC. The chain carries TRBV28 and TRBJ2-1; the match to TRBD2 covers 7 bases. The CDR3 contains 16 residues. The germline CDR1 and CDR2 sequences are MDHEN and SYDVKM. V lost 6 bases to trimming and J lost 6 bases; unmatched junction nucleotides: 14.

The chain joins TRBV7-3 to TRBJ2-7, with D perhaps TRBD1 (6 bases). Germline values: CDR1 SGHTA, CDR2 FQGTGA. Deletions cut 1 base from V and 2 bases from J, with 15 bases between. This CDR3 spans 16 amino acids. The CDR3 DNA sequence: TGTGCCAGCAGCTTAAGGGCAGGGGTGGAAGCCTACGAGCAGTACTTC. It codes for CASSLRAGVEAYEQYF. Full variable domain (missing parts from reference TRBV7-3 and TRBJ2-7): GAGVSQTPSNKVTEKGKYVELRCDPISGHTALYWYRQSLGQGPEFLIYFQGTGAADDSGLPNDRFFAVRPEGSVSTLKIQRTERGDSAVYLCASSLRAGVEAYEQYFGPGTRLTVT.

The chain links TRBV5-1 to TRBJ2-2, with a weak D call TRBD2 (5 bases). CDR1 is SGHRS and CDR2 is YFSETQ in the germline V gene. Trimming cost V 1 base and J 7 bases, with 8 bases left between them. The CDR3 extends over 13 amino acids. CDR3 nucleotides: TGCGCCAGCAGCTTGACCGGGATCGGGGAGCTGTTTTTT. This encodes CASSLTGIGELFF.

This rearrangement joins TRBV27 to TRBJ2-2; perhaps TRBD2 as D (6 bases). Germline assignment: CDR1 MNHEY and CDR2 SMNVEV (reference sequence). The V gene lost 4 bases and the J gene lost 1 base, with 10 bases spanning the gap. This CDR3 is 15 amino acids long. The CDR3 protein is CASSSWEVNTGELFF. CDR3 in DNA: TGTGCCAGCAGTTCCTGGGAGGTGAACACCGGGGAGCTGTTTTTT.

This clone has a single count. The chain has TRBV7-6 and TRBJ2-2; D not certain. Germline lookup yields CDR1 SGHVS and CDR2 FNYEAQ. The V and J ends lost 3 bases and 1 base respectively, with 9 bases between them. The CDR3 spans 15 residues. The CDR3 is CASSFPFGNTGELFF. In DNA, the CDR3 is TGTGCCAGCAGCTTCCCTTTCGGGAACACCGGGGAGCTGTTTTTT. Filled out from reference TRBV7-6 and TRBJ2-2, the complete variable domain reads GAGVSQSPRYKVTKRGQDVALRCDPISGHVSLYWYRQALGQGPEFLTYFNYEAQQDKSGLPNDRFSAERPEGSISTLTIQRTEQRDSAMYRCASSFPFGNTGELFFGEGSRLTVL.

CDR3 protein: CASSLGLAGVLNEQFF. Written as DNA, the CDR3 is TGTGCCAGCAGCTTGGGACTAGCGGGAGTCCTCAATGAGCAGTTCTTC. The chain carries TRBV7-3 and TRBJ2-1; 14 bases line up with TRBD2. The trim removed 3 bases at V and 6 bases at J, leaving 4 bases unmatched. The CDR3 sequence is 16 residues long. Per the germline V gene, CDR1 is SGHTA and CDR2 is FQGTGA.

CDR3 coding DNA: TGCGCCAGCAGCCATGGTAGTTTGGGCAGCCAAGAGACCCAGTACTTC. It translates to CASSHGSLGSQETQYF. V gene TRBV4-1 combines with J gene TRBJ2-5, with D unresolved. V lost 3 bases to trimming and J lost 1 base, with 15 bases between them. This CDR3 region has 16 residues. The germline gives CDR1 MGHRA, CDR2 YSYEKL.

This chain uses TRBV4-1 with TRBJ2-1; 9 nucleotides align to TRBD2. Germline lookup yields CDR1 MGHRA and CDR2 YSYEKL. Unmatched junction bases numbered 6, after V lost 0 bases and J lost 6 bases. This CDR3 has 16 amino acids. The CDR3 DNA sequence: TGCGCCAGCAGCCAAGAGATAACTAGCGGGTTCAATGAGCAGTTCTTC. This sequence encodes CASSQEITSGFNEQFF.

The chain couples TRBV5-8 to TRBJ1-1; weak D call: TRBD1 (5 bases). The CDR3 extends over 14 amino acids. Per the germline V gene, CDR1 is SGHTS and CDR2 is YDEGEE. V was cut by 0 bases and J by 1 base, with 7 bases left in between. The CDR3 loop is CASSLGQQNTEAFF. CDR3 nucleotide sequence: TGTGCCAGCAGCTTGGGACAGCAGAACACTGAAGCTTTCTTT.

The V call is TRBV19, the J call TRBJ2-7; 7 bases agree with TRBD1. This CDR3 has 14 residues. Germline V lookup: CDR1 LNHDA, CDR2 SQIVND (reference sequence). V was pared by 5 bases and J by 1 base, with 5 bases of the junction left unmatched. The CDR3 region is CASSAGTVSYEQYF. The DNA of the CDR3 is TGTGCCAGTAGTGCCGGGACAGTGTCCTACGAGCAGTACTTC.

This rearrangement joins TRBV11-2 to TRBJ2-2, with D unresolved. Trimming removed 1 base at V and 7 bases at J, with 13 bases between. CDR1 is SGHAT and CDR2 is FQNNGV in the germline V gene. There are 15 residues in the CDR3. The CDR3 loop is CASSLGSPADGELFF. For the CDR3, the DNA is TGTGCCAGCAGCTTAGGCAGTCCCGCGGACGGGGAGCTGTTTTTT.

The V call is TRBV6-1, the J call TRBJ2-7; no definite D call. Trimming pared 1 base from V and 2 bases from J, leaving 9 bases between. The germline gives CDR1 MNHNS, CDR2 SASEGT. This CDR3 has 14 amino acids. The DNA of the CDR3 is TGTGCCAGCAGTGAAGGTCTCGGAGCCTACGAGCAGTACTTC. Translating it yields CASSEGLGAYEQYF.

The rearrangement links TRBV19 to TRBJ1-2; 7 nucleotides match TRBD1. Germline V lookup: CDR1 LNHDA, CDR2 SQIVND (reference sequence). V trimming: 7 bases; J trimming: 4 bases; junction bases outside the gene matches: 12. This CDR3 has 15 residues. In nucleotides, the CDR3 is TGTGCCAGTACTCCTACGCAGGGGGTCTCCTATGGCTACACCTTC. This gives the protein CASTPTQGVSYGYTF.

The CDR3 loop is CASSPRGGYTEAFF. In DNA form, the CDR3 reads TGTGCCAGCAGCCCGAGGGGAGGGTACACTGAAGCTTTCTTT. The chain recombines TRBV9 with TRBJ1-1, with D possibly matching TRBD1 (5 bases). Trimming took 4 bases from V and 3 from J, leaving 13 bases between them. Germline CDR1 and CDR2: SGDLS and YYNGEE. The CDR3 totals 14 residues.

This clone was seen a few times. The CDR3 DNA sequence: TGTGCCAGCACCGGGGGGGGCTTGGTCACTGAAGCTTTCTTT. Encoded protein: CASTGGGLVTEAFF. The V call is TRBV28, the J call TRBJ1-1, with a possible D match to TRBD1 (6 bases). Germline CDR1 MDHEN, CDR2 SYDVKM. V lost 7 bases and J 4 bases, leaving 16 bases between the germline ends. The CDR3 is 14 residues long. The full variable domain, completed using reference TRBV28 and TRBJ1-1, is DVKVTQSSRYLVKRTGEKVFLECVQDMDHENMFWYRQDPGLGLRLIYFSYDVKMKEKGDIPEGYSVSREKKERFSLILESASTNQTSMYLCASTGGGLVTEAFFGQGTRLTVV.

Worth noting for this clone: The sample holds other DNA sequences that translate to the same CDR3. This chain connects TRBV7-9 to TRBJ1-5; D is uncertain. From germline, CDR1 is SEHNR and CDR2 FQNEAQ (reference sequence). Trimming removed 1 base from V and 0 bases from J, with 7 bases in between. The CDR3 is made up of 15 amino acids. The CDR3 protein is CASSLGGNSNQPQHF. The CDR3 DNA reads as TGTGCCAGCAGCTTAGGAGGAAATAGCAATCAGCCCCAGCATTTT.

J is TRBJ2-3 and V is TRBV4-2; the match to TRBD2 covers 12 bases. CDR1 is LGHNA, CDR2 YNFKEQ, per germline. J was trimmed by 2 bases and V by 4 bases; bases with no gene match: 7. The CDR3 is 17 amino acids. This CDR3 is CASSPILAGGSTDTQYF. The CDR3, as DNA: TGTGCCAGCAGCCCCATACTAGCGGGGGGATCCACAGATACGCAGTATTTT.

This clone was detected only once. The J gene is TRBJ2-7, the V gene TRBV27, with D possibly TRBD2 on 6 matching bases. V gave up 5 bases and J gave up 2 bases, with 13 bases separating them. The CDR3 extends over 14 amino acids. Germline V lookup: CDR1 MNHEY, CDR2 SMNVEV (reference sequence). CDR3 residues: CASSQGGLPYEQYF. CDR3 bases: TGTGCCAGCAGTCAGGGAGGACTACCCTACGAGCAGTACTTC.